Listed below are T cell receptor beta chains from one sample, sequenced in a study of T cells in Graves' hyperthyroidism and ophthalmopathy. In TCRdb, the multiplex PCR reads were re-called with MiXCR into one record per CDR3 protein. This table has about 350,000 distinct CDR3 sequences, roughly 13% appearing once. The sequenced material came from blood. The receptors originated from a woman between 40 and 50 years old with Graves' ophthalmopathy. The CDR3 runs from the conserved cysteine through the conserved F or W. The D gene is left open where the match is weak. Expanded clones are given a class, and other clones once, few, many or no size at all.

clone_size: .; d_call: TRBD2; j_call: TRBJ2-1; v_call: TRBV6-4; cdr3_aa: CASSEPRAGGPVNEQFF; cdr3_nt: TGTGCCAGCAGTGAACCCCGAGCGGGAGGGCCGGTCAATGAGCAGTTCTTC
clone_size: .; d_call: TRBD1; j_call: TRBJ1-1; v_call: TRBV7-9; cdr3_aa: CASSLKGAGTEAFF; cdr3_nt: TGTGCCAGCAGCCTAAAGGGGGCGGGAACTGAAGCTTTCTTT
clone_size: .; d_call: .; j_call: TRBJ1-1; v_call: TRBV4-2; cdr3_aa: CASSQEGGRGEAFF; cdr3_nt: TGTGCCAGCAGCCAGGAGGGGGGACGGGGTGAAGCTTTCTTT
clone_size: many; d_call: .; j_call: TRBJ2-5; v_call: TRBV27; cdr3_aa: CATRGTWIQETQYF; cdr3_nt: TGTGCCACCAGGGGGACTTGGATCCAAGAGACCCAGTACTTC
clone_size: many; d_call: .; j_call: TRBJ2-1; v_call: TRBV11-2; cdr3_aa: CASSFGGSIYNEQFF; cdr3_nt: TGTGCCAGCAGCTTTGGGGGCAGCATATACAATGAGCAGTTCTTC
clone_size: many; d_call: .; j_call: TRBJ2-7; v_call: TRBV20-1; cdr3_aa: CSALSGLTYEQYF; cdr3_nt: TGCAGTGCCCTGAGCGGGCTAACCTACGAGCAGTACTTC
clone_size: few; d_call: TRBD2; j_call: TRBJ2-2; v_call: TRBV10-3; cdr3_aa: CAISESFLAGINTGELFF; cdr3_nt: TGTGCCATCAGTGAGTCTTTCCTAGCGGGCATTAACACCGGGGAGCTGTTTTTT
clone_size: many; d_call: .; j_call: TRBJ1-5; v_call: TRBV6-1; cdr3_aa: CASIFNPVLSLRNQPQHF; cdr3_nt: TGTGCCAGCATTTTTAATCCCGTTCTTTCCCTTCGCAATCAGCCCCAGCATTTT
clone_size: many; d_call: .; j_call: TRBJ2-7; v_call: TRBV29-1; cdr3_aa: CSVGAGSSYEQYF; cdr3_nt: TGCAGCGTTGGTGCGGGGAGCTCCTACGAGCAGTACTTC
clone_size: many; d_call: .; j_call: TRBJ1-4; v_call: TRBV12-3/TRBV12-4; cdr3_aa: CASSLYTGSVSEKLFF; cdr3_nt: TGTGCCAGCAGCCTATACACGGGGTCGGTGTCTGAAAAACTGTTTTTT
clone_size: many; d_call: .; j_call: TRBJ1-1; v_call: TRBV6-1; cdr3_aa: CAAGRTSENTEAFF; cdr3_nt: TGTGCCGCCGGGAGAACCTCAGAGAACACTGAAGCTTTCTTT
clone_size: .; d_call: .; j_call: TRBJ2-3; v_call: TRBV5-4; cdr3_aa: CASSSRRPAGTDTQYF; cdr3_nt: TGTGCCAGCAGCTCACGGAGGCCCGCTGGGACAGATACGCAGTATTTT
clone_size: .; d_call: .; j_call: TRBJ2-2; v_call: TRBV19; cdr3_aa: CASSISLYTRELFF; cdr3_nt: TGTGCCAGTAGTATCAGTCTCTACACCAGGGAGCTGTTTTTT
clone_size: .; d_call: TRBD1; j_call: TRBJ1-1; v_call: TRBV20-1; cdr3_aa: CSAARDRGLISEAFF; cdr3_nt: TGCAGTGCAGCCCGGGACAGGGGGCTTATTTCTGAAGCTTTCTTT
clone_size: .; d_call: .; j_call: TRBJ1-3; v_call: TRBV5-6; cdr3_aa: CASSRVADLGNTIYF; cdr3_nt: TGTGCCAGCAGCCGGGTCGCCGATTTGGGAAACACCATATATTTT
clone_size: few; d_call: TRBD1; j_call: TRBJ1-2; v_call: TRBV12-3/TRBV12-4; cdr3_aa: CASRATGGNGYTF; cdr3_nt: TGTGCCAGCAGGGCTACAGGGGGTAATGGCTACACCTTC
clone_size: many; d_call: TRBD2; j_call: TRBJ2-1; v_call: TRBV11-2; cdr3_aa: CASSSMQRGGNEQFF; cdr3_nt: TGTGCCAGCAGCTCCATGCAGCGGGGGGGTAATGAGCAGTTCTTC
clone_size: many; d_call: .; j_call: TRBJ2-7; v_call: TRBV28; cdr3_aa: CASTRRNPYEQYF; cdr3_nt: TGTGCCAGCACTCGGCGAAACCCCTACGAGCAGTACTTC
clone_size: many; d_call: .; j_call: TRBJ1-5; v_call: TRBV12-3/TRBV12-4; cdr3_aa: CASSFPHQPQHF; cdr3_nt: TGTGCCAGCAGTTTCCCTCATCAGCCCCAGCATTTT
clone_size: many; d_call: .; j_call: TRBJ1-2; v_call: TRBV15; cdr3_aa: CATSRDEVLDGYTF; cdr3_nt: TGTGCCACCAGCAGAGATGAAGTATTGGATGGCTACACCTTC
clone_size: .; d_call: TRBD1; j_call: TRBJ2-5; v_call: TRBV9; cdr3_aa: CASSVGRRLPRGLAETQYF; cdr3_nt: TGTGCCAGCAGCGTAGGGAGGCGCCTACCTAGGGGGCTGGCGGAGACCCAGTACTTC
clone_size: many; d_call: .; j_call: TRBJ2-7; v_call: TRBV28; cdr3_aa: CASSFGNYEQYF; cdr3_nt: TGTGCCAGCAGTTTCGGAAACTACGAGCAGTACTTC
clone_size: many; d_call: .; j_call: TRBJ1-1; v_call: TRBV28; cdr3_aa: CASSKGGSPEAFF; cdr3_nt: TGTGCCAGCAGTAAGGGGGGATCCCCTGAAGCTTTCTTT